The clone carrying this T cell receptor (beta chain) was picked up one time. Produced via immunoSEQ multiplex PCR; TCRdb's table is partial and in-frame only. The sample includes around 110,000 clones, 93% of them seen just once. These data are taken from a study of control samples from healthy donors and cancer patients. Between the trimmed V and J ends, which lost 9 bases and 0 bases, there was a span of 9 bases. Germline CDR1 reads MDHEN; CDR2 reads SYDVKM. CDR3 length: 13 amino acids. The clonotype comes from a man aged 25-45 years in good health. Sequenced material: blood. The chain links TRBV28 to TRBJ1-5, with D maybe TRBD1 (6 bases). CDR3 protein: CASYRVSNQPQHF. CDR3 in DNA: TGTGCCAGTTACAGGGTTAGCAATCAGCCCCAGCATTTT.